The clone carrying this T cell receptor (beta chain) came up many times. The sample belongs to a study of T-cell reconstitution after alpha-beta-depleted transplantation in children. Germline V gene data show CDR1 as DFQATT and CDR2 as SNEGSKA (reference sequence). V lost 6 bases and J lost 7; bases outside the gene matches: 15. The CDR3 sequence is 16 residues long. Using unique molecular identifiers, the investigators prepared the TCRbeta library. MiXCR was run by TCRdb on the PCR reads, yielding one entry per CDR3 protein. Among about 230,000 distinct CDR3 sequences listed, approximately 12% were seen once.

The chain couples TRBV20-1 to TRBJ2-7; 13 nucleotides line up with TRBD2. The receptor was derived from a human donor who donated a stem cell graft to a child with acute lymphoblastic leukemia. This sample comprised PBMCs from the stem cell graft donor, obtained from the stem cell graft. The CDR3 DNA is TGCAGTGCGATAGACTGGGGTCGGACTAGCGGGGGAGAGCAGTACTTC. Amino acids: CSAIDWGRTSGGEQYF.